This T cell receptor (beta chain) was identified during a study of regulatory T cells in long-lasting Graves disease (dated by TCRdb to the early 2020s). Background for the entire study: In the newly diagnosed Graves' disease group, patients had been taking antithyroid drugs for less than 3 months. This study used TCR sequencing and RNA sequencing of peripheral blood to compare persistent Graves' disease patients against newly diagnosed Graves' disease patients. The study was conducted in China and was registered as a clinical trial. A total of about 33 samples underwent TCR sequencing, from about 13 patients with persistent Graves' disease and approximately 20 patients with newly diagnosed Graves' disease. Beyond this particular receptor, the publication reports: Compared with newly diagnosed patients, patients with persistent Graves' disease had lower TCR Shannon entropy and fewer highly expanded clones, which suggests clonal expansion. The small sample size was acknowledged by the authors as a limitation that may reduce accuracy. Peripheral blood alone was examined, since thyroid tissue, which constituted the primary lesion, could not be accessed. Persistent patients shared more public clonotypes among themselves (around 3,000) than newly diagnosed patients did (more than 950). TRBV28, TRBJ1-2 and TRBJ2-5 were preferentially used in persistent disease, while TRBV20-1 and TRBJ2-1 were favored in newly diagnosed disease. Sequencing and analysis were restricted to the TCR beta chain.

The method was multiplex PCR. The instrument given in TCRdb is Illumina HiSeq 4000. CDR3 regions were amplified by Arm-PCR with iRepertoire HTBI primers to construct TCR beta libraries. PCR products were gel purified before sequencing. Per the source publication's procedure: Gene usage analysis of CDR3 amino acid clonotypes relied on the approximately 62 TRBV and 12 to 15 TRBJ segments identified across samples. COPE and FqMerger were used to merge filtered high-quality paired reads into contigs. BLAST was used to align contigs to the IMGT TRBV, TRBD and TRBJ reference genes, and CDR3 was defined following IMGT. Clonotypes above 0.1% frequency were classified as highly expanded clones. Shannon entropy was used to measure repertoire diversity, and the Gini coefficient was used to measure V-J evenness. A clonotype was considered public if more than one individual shared it. Starting from the raw public reads, TCRdb applied fastp trimming at Q25, assembled clones with MiXCR and retained in-frame beta chains. Every distinct CDR3 protein forms one entry, paired with its most common genes and DNA. Here the V and J calls rest on TCRdb's processing, not on the authors' analysis. Within this sample are around 400,000 distinct CDR3 sequences, with roughly 16% of them counted one time only. 20% to 25% of the sample is held by the ten biggest clonotypes.

This clonotype has at least ten counts. What antigen it recognizes has not been identified. No qualities accompany the bases; no much larger clone lies one base away. The CDR3 runs 15 residues from the cysteine to the phenylalanine. Only the CDR3 DNA is retained, 45 bases long and in frame from the first base. For this chain, trimming is 1 base at the V end and 4 bases at the J end, and the number of junction bases without a gene match is 3. From a lookup of the germline V gene (reference sequence), CDR1 and CDR2 are LGHDT and YNNKEL. The time point label corresponds to: newly diagnosed GD, antithyroid drugs for less than 3 months. RNA was extracted from PBMCs in TRIzol for both TCR sequencing and RNA sequencing. The diagnosis of Graves' disease followed American Thyroid Association guidelines. Patients for the study were recruited at an endocrinology department in Xi'an, China. From each patient, around 9 milliliters of peripheral blood was collected into an EDTA anticoagulant tube. Ficoll Paque Plus density gradient separation was used to isolate PBMCs, and no further T cell sorting was done. RNA quality was checked with an Agilent 2100 Bioanalyzer and agarose gel, and concentration with a NanoDrop 2000.

The origin of this receptor is a female donor with Graves disease. This material consisted of peripheral blood mononuclear cells (PBMCs), taken at new diagnosis, from a patient treated with antithyroid drugs. The V gene is TRBV3-1 and the J gene is TRBJ2-2; a stretch of 7 junction bases matches TRBD1. The CDR3 region reads CASSQGTGPTGELFF. The bases are TGTGCCAGCAGCCAAGGGACAGGACCCACCGGGGAGCTGTTTTTT. Reference TRBV3-1 and TRBJ2-2 proteins supply the regions before and after the CDR3; the full variable domain is: DTAVSQTPKYLVTQMGNDKSIKCEQNLGHDTMYWYKQDSKKFLKIMFSYNNKELIINETVPNRFSPKSPDKAHLNLHINSLELGDSAVYFCASSQGTGPTGELFFGEGSRLTVL.